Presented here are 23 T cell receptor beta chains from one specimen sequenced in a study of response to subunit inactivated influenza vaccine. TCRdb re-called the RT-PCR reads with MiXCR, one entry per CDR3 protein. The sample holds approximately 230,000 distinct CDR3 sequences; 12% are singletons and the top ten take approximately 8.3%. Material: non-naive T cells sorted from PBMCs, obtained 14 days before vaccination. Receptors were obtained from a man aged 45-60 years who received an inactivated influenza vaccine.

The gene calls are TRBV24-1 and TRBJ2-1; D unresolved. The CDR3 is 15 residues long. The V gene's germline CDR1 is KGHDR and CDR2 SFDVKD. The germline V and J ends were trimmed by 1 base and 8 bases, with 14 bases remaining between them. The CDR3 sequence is CATSDFNRYVHEQFF. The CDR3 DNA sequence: TGTGCCACCAGTGATTTTAATCGGTACGTGCATGAGCAGTTCTTC.

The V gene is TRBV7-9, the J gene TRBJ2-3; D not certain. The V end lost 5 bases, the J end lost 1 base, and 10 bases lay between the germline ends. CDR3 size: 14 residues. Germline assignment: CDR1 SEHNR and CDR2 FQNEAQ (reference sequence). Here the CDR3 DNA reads TGTGCCAGCAGCGACCACAGCCGCACAGATACGCAGTATTTT. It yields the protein CASSDHSRTDTQYF.

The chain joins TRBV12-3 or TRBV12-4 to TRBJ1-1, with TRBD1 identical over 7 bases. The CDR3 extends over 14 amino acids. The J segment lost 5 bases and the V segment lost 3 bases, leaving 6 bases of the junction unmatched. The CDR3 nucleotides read TGTGCCAGCAGTTTCTTACAGGGGAGTACTGAAGCTTTCTTT. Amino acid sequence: CASSFLQGSTEAFF.

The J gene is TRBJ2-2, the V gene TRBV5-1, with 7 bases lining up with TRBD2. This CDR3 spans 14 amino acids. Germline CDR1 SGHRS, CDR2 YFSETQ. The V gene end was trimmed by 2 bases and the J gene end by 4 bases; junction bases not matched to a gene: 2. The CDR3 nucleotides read TGCGCCAGCAGCTTACTAGCGAGCACCGGGGAGCTGTTTTTT. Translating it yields CASSLLASTGELFF.

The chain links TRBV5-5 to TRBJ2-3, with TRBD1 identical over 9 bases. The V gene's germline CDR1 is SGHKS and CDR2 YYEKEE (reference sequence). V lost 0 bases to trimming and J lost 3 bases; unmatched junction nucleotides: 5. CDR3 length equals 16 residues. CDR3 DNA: TGTGCCAGCAGCTTGGGCGGGACAGGGTGGACAGATACGCAGTATTTT. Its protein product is CASSLGGTGWTDTQYF.

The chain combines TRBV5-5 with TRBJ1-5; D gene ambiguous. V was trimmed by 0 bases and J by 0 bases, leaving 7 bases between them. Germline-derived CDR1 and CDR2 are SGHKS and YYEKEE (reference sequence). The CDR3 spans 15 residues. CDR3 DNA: TGTGCCAGCAGCTTGGCCCCGAATAGCAATCAGCCCCAGCATTTT. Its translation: CASSLAPNSNQPQHF.

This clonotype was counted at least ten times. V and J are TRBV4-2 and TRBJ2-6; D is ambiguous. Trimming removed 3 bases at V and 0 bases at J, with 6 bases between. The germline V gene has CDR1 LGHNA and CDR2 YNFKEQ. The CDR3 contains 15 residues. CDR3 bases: TGTGCCAGCAGCCAGGGGATCTCTGGGGCCAACGTCCTGACTTTC. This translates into CASSQGISGANVLTF.

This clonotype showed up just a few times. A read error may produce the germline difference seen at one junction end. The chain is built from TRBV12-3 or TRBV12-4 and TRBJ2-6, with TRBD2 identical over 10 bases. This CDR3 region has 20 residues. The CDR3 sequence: CASRLGLAVVSSSGANVLTF. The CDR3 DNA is TGTGCCAGCAGATTAGGACTAGCGGTGGTCTCATCTTCTGGGGCCAACGTCCTGACTTTC.

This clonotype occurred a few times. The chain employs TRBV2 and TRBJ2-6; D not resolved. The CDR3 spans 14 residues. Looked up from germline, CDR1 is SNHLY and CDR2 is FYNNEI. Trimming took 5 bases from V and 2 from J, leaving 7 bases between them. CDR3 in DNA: TGTGCCAGCAGTATGAGTACTGGGGCCAACGTCCTGACTTTC. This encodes CASSMSTGANVLTF.

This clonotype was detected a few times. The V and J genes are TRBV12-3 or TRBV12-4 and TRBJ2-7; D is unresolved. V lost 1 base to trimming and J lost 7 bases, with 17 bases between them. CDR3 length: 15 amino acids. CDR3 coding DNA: TGTGCCAGCAGTTTAGGAACATATCGACCTGGAGAGCAGTACTTC. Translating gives CASSLGTYRPGEQYF.

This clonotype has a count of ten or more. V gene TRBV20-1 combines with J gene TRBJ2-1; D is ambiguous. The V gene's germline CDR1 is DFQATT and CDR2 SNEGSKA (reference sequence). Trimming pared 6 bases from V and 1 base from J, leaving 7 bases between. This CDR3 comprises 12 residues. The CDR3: CSAPPSYNEQFF. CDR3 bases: TGCAGTGCCCCCCCTTCCTACAATGAGCAGTTCTTC.

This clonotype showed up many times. The CDR3 region is CSIGINGEKLFF. The DNA for the CDR3 is TGCAGCATCGGCATAAATGGCGAAAAACTGTTTTTT. The rearrangement links TRBV29-1 to TRBJ1-4; D remains unclear. The length of the CDR3 is 12 residues. Germline V gene data show CDR1 as SQVTM and CDR2 as ANQGSEA. Trimming took off 8 bases at V and 8 bases at J, with 15 bases between the two ends. The full variable domain, in which reference TRBV29-1 and TRBJ1-4 provide the parts outside the CDR3, is SAVISQKPSRDICQRGTSLTIQCQVDSQVTMMFWYRQQPGQSLTLIATANQGSEATYESGFVIDKFPISRPNLTFSTLTVSNMSPEDSSIYLCSIGINGEKLFFGSGTQLSVL.

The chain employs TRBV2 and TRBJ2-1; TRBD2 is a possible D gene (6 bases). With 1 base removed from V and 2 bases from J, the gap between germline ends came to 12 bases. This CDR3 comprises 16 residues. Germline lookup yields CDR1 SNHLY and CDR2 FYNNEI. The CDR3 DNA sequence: TGTGCCAGCAGTGAAGACTGGGGGGTTCCCTACAATGAGCAGTTCTTC. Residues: CASSEDWGVPYNEQFF.

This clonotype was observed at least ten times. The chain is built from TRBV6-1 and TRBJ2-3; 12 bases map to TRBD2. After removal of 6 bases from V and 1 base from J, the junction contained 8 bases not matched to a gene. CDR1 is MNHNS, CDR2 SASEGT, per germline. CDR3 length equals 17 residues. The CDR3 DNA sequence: TGTGCCAGCAGGAGATCACTAGCGGGAGGAGGCACAGATACGCAGTATTTT. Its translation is CASRRSLAGGGTDTQYF.

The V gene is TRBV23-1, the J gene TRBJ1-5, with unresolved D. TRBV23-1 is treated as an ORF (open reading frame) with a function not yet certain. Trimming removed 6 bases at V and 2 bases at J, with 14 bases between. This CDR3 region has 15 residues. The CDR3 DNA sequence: TGCGCCAGCAGCCATTTTTTGATACGCAATCAGCCCCAGCATTTT. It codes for CASSHFLIRNQPQHF.

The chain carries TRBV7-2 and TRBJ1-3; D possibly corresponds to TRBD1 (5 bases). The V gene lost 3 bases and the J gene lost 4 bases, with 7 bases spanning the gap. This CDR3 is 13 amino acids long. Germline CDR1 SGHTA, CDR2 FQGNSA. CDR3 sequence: CASSLDTGNTIYF. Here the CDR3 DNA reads TGTGCCAGCAGCTTGGACACAGGAAACACCATATATTTT.

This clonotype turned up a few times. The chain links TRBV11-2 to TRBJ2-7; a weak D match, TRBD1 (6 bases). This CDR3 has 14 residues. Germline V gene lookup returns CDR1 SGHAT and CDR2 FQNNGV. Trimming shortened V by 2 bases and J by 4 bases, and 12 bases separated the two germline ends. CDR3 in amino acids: CASSLTGQRYEQYF. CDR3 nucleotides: TGTGCCAGCAGCTTAACCGGACAGCGGTACGAGCAGTACTTC.

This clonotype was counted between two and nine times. CDR3: CASSQDRRGDYEQYF. For the CDR3, the DNA is TGTGCCAGCAGCCAAGATAGGCGGGGAGATTACGAGCAGTACTTC. The chain carries TRBV4-2 and TRBJ2-7; a weak D match, TRBD2 (6 bases). V lost 0 bases and J 4 bases, leaving 13 bases between the germline ends. The CDR3 covers 15 residues. Germline values: CDR1 LGHNA, CDR2 YNFKEQ.

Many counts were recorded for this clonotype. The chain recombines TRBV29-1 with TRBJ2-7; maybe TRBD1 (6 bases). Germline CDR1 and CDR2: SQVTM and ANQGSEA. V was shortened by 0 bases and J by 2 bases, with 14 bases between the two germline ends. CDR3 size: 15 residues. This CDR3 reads CSVEDRGSFPYEQYF. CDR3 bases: TGCAGCGTTGAAGACAGGGGTTCTTTCCCCTACGAGCAGTACTTC.

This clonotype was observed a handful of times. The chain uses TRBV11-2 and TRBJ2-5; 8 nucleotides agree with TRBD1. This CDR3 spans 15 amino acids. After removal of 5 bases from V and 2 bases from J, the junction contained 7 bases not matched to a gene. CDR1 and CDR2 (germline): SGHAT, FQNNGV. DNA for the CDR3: TGTGCCAGCAGCCCCGGGACAGGCCGACAAGAGACCCAGTACTTC. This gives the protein CASSPGTGRQETQYF.

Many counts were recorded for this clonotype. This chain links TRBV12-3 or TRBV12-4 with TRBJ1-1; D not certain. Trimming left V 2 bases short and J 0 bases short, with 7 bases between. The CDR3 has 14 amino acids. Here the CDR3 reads CASSLMVVNTEAFF. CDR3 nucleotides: TGTGCCAGCAGTTTAATGGTAGTGAACACTGAAGCTTTCTTT.

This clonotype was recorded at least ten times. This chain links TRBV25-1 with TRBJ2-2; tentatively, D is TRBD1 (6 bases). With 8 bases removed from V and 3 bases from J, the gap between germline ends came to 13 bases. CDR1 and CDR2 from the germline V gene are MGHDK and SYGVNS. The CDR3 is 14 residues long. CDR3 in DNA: TGTGCCAGCGGAAAGCAGGGGTACACCGGGGAGCTGTTTTTT. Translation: CASGKQGYTGELFF.

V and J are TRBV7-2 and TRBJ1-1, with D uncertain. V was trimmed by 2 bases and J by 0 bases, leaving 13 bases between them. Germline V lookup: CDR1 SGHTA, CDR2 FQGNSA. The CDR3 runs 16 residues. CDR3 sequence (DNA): TGTGCCAGCAGCTTATCGGCGGGGAGGCTGAACACTGAAGCTTTCTTT. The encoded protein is CASSLSAGRLNTEAFF.